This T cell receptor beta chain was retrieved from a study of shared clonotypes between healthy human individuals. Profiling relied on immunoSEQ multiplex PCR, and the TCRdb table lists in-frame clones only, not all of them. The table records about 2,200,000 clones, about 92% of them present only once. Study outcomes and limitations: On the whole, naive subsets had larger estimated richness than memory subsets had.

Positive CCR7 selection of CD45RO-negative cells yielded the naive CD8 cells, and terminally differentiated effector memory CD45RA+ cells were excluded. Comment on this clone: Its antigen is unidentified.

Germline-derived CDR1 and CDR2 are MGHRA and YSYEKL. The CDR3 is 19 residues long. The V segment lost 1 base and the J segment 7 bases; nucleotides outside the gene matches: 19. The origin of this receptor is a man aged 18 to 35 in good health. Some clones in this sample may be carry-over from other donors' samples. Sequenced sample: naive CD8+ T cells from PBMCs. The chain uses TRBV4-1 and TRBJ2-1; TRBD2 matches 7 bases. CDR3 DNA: TGCGCCAGCAGCCAAGGGGTACCCAGCCGGGGCGGGAGATATAATGAGCAGTTCTTC. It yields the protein CASSQGVPSRGGRYNEQFF.